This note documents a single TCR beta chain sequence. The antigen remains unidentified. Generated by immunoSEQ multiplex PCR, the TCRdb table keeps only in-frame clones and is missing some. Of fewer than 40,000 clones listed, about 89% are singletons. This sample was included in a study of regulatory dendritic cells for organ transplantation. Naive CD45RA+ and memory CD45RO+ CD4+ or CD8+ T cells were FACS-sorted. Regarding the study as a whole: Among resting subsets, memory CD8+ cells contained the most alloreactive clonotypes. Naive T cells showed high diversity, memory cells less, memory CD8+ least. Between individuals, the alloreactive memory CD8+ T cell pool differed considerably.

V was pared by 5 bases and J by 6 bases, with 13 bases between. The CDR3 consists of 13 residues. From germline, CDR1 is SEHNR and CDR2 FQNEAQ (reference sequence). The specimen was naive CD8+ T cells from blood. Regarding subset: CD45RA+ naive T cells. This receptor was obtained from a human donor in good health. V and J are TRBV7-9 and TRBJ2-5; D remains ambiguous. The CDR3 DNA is TGTGCCAGCAGCGGCGCAGTTGGGAAGACCCAGTACTTC. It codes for CASSGAVGKTQYF.